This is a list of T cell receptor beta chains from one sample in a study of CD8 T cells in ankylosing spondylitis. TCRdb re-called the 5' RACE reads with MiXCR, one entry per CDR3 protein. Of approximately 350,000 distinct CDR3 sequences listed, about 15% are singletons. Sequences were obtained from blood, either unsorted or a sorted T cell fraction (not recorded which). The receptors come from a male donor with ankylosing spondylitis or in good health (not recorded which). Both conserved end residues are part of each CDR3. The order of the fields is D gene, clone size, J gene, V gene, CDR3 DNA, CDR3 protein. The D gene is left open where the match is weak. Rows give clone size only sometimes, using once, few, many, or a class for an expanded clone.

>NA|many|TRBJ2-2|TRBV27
TGTGCCAGCAGTTTAAGGGGGGCCGGCGGGGAGCTGTTTTTT
CASSLRGAGGELFF
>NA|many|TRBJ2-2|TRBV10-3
TGTGCCATCAGTGAAGGGAACACCGGGGAGCTGTTTTTT
CAISEGNTGELFF
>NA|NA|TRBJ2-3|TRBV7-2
TGTGCCAGCAGCTTAGGTTTTAGCACAGATACGCAGTATTTT
CASSLGFSTDTQYF
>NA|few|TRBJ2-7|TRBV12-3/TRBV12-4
TGTGCCAGCAGCCCGCGGGCCTACTACGAGCAGTACTTC
CASSPRAYYEQYF
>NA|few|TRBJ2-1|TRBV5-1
TGCGCCAGCAGCTTGGAGACGGGAGGGGGCGAGCAGTTCTTC
CASSLETGGGEQFF
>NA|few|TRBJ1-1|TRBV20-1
TGCAGTGCTAGAGGGGGGATCGCTGAAGCTTTCTTT
CSARGGIAEAFF
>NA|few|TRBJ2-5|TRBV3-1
TGTGCCAGCACCCCAAGAGGGGAGACCCAGTACTTC
CASTPRGETQYF
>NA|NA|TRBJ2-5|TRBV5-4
TGTGCCAGCAGCCGATTTGTACTGGAGACCCAGTACTTC
CASSRFVLETQYF
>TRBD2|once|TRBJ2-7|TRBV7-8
TGTGCCAGCAGCAACCCCGGGGGGGCGGTCTACGAGCAGTACTTC
CASSNPGGAVYEQYF
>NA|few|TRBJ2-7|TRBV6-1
TGTGCCAGCAGCCTGCTCGGAGGCGCCTCCTACGAGCAGTACTTC
CASSLLGGASYEQYF
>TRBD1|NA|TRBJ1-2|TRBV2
TGTGCCAGCAGTCTAGGGCCTACAGGGGCGTACACCTTC
CASSLGPTGAYTF
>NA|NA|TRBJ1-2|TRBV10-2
TGCGCCAGCCGGGGGGGCCCCGACGGCTACACCTTC
CASRGGPDGYTF
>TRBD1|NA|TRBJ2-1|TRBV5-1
TGCGCCAGCAGCTTTAGAACAGGGGGCATGGGAAATGAGCAGTTCTTC
CASSFRTGGMGNEQFF
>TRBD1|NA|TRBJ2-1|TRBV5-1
TGCGCCAGCAGCTATCCCTCTACAGGGGGCGACAGGTACGGTGAGCAGTTCTTC
CASSYPSTGGDRYGEQFF